Following are 20 T cell receptor beta chains from one sample sequenced in a study of cytomegalovirus exposure and HLA in healthy donors. The PCR had 60 Vbeta and 13 Jbeta primers. The repertoire was sequenced with immunoSEQ multiplex PCR; TCRdb's copy has only in-frame clones and lacks some. The sample has about 140,000 clones, roughly three quarters seen once. The material sequenced was PBMCs. Every receptor here comes from a man younger than 35 in good health and CMV-seronegative.

Written as DNA, the CDR3 is TGCGCCAGCAGCTTTTCCAACACGAACACTGAAGCTTTCTTT. Its translation is CASSFSNTNTEAFF. This chain links TRBV5-1 with TRBJ1-1; D gene uncertain. The germline V gene encodes CDR1 SGHRS and CDR2 YFSETQ. The CDR3 has 14 residues. The V end lost 2 bases, the J end lost 1 base, and 9 bases lay between the germline ends.

The chain employs TRBV7-9 and TRBJ2-5; 7 bases are shared with TRBD2. CDR3 length: 16 amino acids. Germline assignment: CDR1 SEHNR and CDR2 FQNEAQ (reference sequence). Trimming removed 5 bases from V and 5 bases from J; junction bases left unmatched: 14. DNA of the CDR3: TGTGCCAGCAGCCAAAAGGCGACTAGCTTCAAGGAGACCCAGTACTTC. Its translation: CASSQKATSFKETQYF.

A few counts support this clone. The rearrangement links TRBV4-1 to TRBJ2-5; 7 bases agree with TRBD1. The CDR3 has 16 amino acids. V shed 1 base, J shed 4 bases, and the junction held 9 bases outside the gene matches. Germline CDR1 reads MGHRA; CDR2 reads YSYEKL. The CDR3 is CASSQGSSGQAETQYF. DNA for the CDR3: TGCGCCAGCAGCCAAGGTTCCTCAGGACAGGCAGAGACCCAGTACTTC.

The genes are TRBV6-6 and TRBJ1-4; D may be TRBD1 (5 bases). V was pared by 5 bases and J by 7 bases, with 17 bases between. Germline V gene data show CDR1 as MNHNY and CDR2 as SVGAGI (reference sequence). The CDR3 runs 15 residues. The CDR3 DNA sequence: TGTGCCAGCAGTGAGACTAGGGGTGGCGGTGAAAAACTGTTTTTT. Translated: CASSETRGGGEKLFF.

The CDR3 region has the DNA TGTGCCAGCAGCGAAAGAGGGGGGGGGCGTCTCAATGAAAAACTGTTTTTT. Its translation is CASSERGGGRLNEKLFF. The chain recombines TRBV7-9 with TRBJ1-4; possibly TRBD1 for D (6 bases). V was shortened by 5 bases and J by 5 bases, with 21 bases between the two germline ends. The CDR3 runs 17 residues. Germline lookup yields CDR1 SEHNR and CDR2 FQNEAQ (reference sequence).

The chain combines TRBV9 with TRBJ2-2; 10 nucleotides agree with TRBD2. Germline V gives CDR1 SGDLS, CDR2 YYNGEE. The CDR3 sequence is 18 residues long. After removal of 3 bases from V and 0 bases from J, the junction contained 8 bases not matched to a gene. The CDR3 region has the DNA TGTGCCAGCAGCGCAGCGGGGGGGGCCACTGCGAACACCGGGGAGCTGTTTTTT. Protein sequence: CASSAAGGATANTGELFF.

The V gene is TRBV29-1, the J gene TRBJ2-7; TRBD1 might be the D (6 bases). The V end was cut by 7 bases, the J end by 3 bases, with 16 bases between. Germline CDR1 reads SQVTM; CDR2 reads ANQGSEA. This CDR3 is 13 amino acids long. CDR3 nucleotide sequence: TGCAGCGCTACAGGGTCCTCGTACTACGAGCAGTACTTC. It yields the protein CSATGSSYYEQYF.

The rearrangement uses TRBV9 and TRBJ1-2; the D gene is possibly TRBD1 (6 bases). Between the trimmed V and J ends, which lost 4 bases and 2 bases, there was a span of 12 bases. Per the germline V gene, CDR1 is SGDLS and CDR2 is YYNGEE. This CDR3 region has 14 residues. Here the CDR3 DNA reads TGTGCCAGCAGCCAGAAGGGGGGGAACTATGGCTACACCTTC. Encoded protein: CASSQKGGNYGYTF.

The V and J genes are TRBV7-3 and TRBJ2-5; the D gene is possibly TRBD2 (6 bases). The germline CDR1 and CDR2 sequences are SGHTA and FQGTGA. The CDR3 is 14 residues long. Trimming stripped 4 bases from V and 5 bases from J, with 14 bases between. The chain's CDR3 is CASSSTGGRETQYF. The CDR3 DNA reads TGTGCCAGCAGCTCAACCGGGGGTAGGGAGACCCAGTACTTC.

The V gene is TRBV19, the J gene TRBJ2-1; maybe TRBD1 (5 bases). This CDR3 contains 13 residues. From germline, CDR1 is LNHDA and CDR2 SQIVND (reference sequence). With 4 bases removed from V and 1 base from J, the gap between germline ends came to 5 bases. The chain's CDR3 is CASSKGSYNEQFF. In DNA form, the CDR3 reads TGTGCCAGTAGTAAGGGGTCCTACAATGAGCAGTTCTTC.

This chain connects TRBV20-1 to TRBJ2-7; D is unresolved. The germline V gene has CDR1 DFQATT and CDR2 SNEGSKA (reference sequence). V lost 0 bases and J 5 bases, leaving 5 bases between the germline ends. The CDR3 loop spans 11 amino acids. The CDR3 loop reads CSARDIDEQYF. The CDR3 DNA is TGCAGTGCTAGAGATATCGACGAGCAGTACTTC.

V is TRBV12-5 and J is TRBJ2-1, with a weak D call TRBD2 (6 bases). From germline, CDR1 is LGHNT and CDR2 FRNRAP. CDR3 length: 14 residues. V lost 5 bases and J lost 0, with 8 bases in between. The CDR3 sequence: CASGIGGSYNEQFF. Written as DNA, the CDR3 is TGTGCTAGTGGTATCGGGGGCTCCTACAATGAGCAGTTCTTC. Complete variable domain (other parts from reference TRBV12-5 and TRBJ2-1): DARVTQTPRHKVTEMGQEVTMRCQPILGHNTVFWYRQTMMQGLELLAYFRNRAPLDDSGMPKDRFSAEMPDATLATLKIQPSEPRDSAVYFCASGIGGSYNEQFFGPGTRLTVL.

V is TRBV14 and J is TRBJ2-3; no definite D call. The germline gives CDR1 SGHDN, CDR2 FVKESK. Trimming left V 1 base short and J 1 base short, with 12 bases between. The CDR3 sequence is 16 residues long. The CDR3 is CASSQVRLLGTDTQYF. The CDR3 DNA reads TGTGCCAGCAGCCAAGTTCGACTCCTTGGCACAGATACGCAGTATTTT.

The chain links TRBV18 to TRBJ1-1, with TRBD1 matching over 7 bases. CDR1 KGHSH and CDR2 LQKENI come from the germline V gene. The CDR3 is 15 amino acids. Trimming removed 3 bases from V and 3 bases from J; junction bases left unmatched: 7. The CDR3 reads CASSPLTGRHTEAFF. The CDR3 coding sequence is TGTGCCAGCTCACCCCTGACAGGGCGTCACACTGAAGCTTTCTTT.

This clone was counted between two and nine times. The chain uses TRBV10-3 and TRBJ1-1; D is unresolved. Germline values: CDR1 ENHRY, CDR2 SYGVKD. This CDR3 has 14 residues. Trimming cost V 3 bases and J 1 base, with 9 bases left between them. The CDR3 reads CAISDVDSNTEAFF. The CDR3 region has the DNA TGTGCCATCAGTGATGTAGACTCGAACACTGAAGCTTTCTTT.

This chain connects TRBV9 to TRBJ1-2; D remains unclear. V lost 5 bases and J lost 6, with 14 bases in between. The CDR3 spans 13 residues. Germline CDR1 is SGDLS and CDR2 is YYNGEE. The CDR3 sequence: CASSVSWRDGYTF. The CDR3 nucleotides are TGTGCCAGCAGTGTGTCCTGGAGGGATGGCTACACCTTC.

The V gene is TRBV20-1, the J gene TRBJ1-2, with a weak D call TRBD1 (5 bases). There are 11 residues in the CDR3. Germline loops: CDR1 DFQATT, CDR2 SNEGSKA (reference sequence). The CDR3 DNA follows: TGCGAGGGAGGGGCTAACTATGGCTACACCTTC. Translating it yields CEGGANYGYTF.

Comment on this clone: Compared with germline, one end of the junction differs, possibly owing to a read error. The chain links TRBV30 to TRBJ1-6; D gene ambiguous. This CDR3 region has 11 residues. The germline CDR1 and CDR2 sequences are GTSNPN and SVGIG (reference sequence). For the CDR3, the DNA is TGTGCCTGGAGCGCTAATTCCCCCCTCCACTTT. It specifies CAWSANSPLHF.

In its sample, this clone was seen a few times. The J gene is TRBJ2-2, the V gene TRBV29-1; 7 nucleotides agree with TRBD2. The V and J ends lost 7 bases and 3 bases, in that order; junction bases with no gene match: 5. The CDR3 has 13 amino acids. The V gene's germline CDR1 is SQVTM and CDR2 ANQGSEA. CDR3 amino acids: CSGGSGDTGELFF. The DNA for the CDR3 is TGCAGCGGGGGGAGCGGGGACACCGGGGAGCTGTTTTTT.

Comment on this clone: The junction shows a germline mismatch at one end, possibly a read error. Other DNA sequences in this specimen translate into the identical CDR3. The V call is TRBV9, the J call TRBJ2-3; 12 bases line up with TRBD2. The CDR3 totals 19 residues. Germline V gene data show CDR1 as SGDLS and CDR2 as YYNGEE. The CDR3 bases are TGTGCCAGCAGCGTAGAGGTGAGACTAGCGGGGGCCGGCACAGATACACAGTATTTT. This sequence encodes CASSVEVRLAGAGTDTQYF.